These 11 T cell receptor beta chains were sequenced from one sample in a study of blood T cell repertoires in COVID-19. The repertoire was sequenced with immunoSEQ multiplex PCR; TCRdb's copy has only in-frame clones and lacks some. The data hold approximately 100,000 clones, with 70% to 80% observed a single time. The sequencing sample was made of peripheral blood. Receptor source: a man between 65 and 85 years old with active or convalescent COVID-19.

This clone occurred a few times. J is TRBJ2-4 and V is TRBV3-1 (or the pseudogene TRBV3-2); possible D gene TRBD1, 6 bases. The length of the CDR3 is 15 residues. The germline CDR1 and CDR2 sequences are LGHDT and YNNKEL (reference sequence). The V and J ends lost 4 bases and 6 bases respectively, with 16 bases between them. In DNA form, the CDR3 reads TGTGCCAGCAGCCCTACCACAGGGTCCGGAAACATTCAGTACTTC. Translation gives CASSPTTGSGNIQYF.

The chain is built from TRBV30 and TRBJ1-2; D may be TRBD1 (6 bases). The V and J ends lost 3 bases and 5 bases respectively, with 13 bases between them. Germline V CDR1 and CDR2: GTSNPN, SVGIG (reference sequence). The CDR3 spans 13 residues. Here the CDR3 DNA reads TGTGCCTGGAGACCCGACAGGATGTATGGCTACACCTTC. It codes for CAWRPDRMYGYTF.

The CDR3 DNA is TGTGCCAGCTCACCTGCCCAGGGCGGTGACACCGGGGAGCTGTTTTTT. Translated: CASSPAQGGDTGELFF. The chain joins TRBV18 to TRBJ2-2; weak D call: TRBD1 (5 bases). The germline V gene has CDR1 KGHSH and CDR2 LQKENI. The V and J ends lost 3 bases and 3 bases respectively, with 14 bases between them. The CDR3 consists of 16 residues. The full variable domain, rest sourced from reference TRBV18 and TRBJ2-2, is NAGVMQNPRHLVRRRGQEARLRCSPMKGHSHVYWYRQLPEEGLKFMVYLQKENIIDESGMPKERFSAEFPKEGPSILRIQQVVRGDSAAYFCASSPAQGGDTGELFFGEGSRLTVL.

Written as DNA, the CDR3 is TGCGCCAGCAGCTTCGGTATCGTCGCTTACCAAGAGACCCAGTACTTC. Its protein is CASSFGIVAYQETQYF. V is TRBV5-1 and J is TRBJ2-5; D is uncertain. The germline V gene encodes CDR1 SGHRS and CDR2 YFSETQ. V lost 2 bases to trimming and J lost 0 bases, with 14 bases between them. The CDR3 extends over 16 amino acids.

There are a few counts of this clone. This rearrangement joins TRBV27 to TRBJ1-2; TRBD1 matches at 7 bases. V shed 1 base, J shed 7 bases, and the junction held 9 bases outside the gene matches. This CDR3 spans 15 amino acids. Per germline, CDR1 MNHEY and CDR2 SMNVEV (reference sequence). Here the CDR3 reads CASSLYPPDRPGYTF. The CDR3 DNA sequence: TGTGCCAGCAGTTTATACCCCCCGGACAGGCCTGGCTACACCTTC.

The chain combines TRBV3-1 (or the pseudogene TRBV3-2) with TRBJ1-3; 7 nucleotides match TRBD1. In germline, CDR1 is LGHDT, CDR2 YNNKEL (reference sequence). Germline trimming cut 4 bases from V and 0 bases from J; bases unmatched to any gene: 6. The CDR3 runs 16 residues. The CDR3 is CASSPRDRASGNTIYF. As DNA, the CDR3 is TGTGCCAGCAGCCCCCGGGACAGAGCCTCTGGAAACACCATATATTTT.

The chain links TRBV28 to TRBJ2-7, with D unresolved. The CDR3 spans 14 residues. Per the germline V gene, CDR1 is MDHEN and CDR2 is SYDVKM. Trimming pared 4 bases from V and 2 bases from J, leaving 12 bases between. DNA for the CDR3: TGTGCCAGCAGTTCCGGTGAGACTGCCTACGAGCAGTACTTC. Translated, it gives CASSSGETAYEQYF.

CDR3 DNA sequence: TGTGCCAGCAGCCTCCGTCCAGAAAGCTCCTATAATTCACCCCTCCACTTT. Encoded protein: CASSLRPESSYNSPLHF. This rearrangement joins TRBV3-1 (or the pseudogene TRBV3-2) to TRBJ1-6; no clear D. With 4 bases removed from V and 0 bases from J, the gap between germline ends came to 13 bases. The germline V gene encodes CDR1 LGHDT and CDR2 YNNKEL (reference sequence). This CDR3 comprises 17 residues.

The V call is TRBV28, the J call TRBJ1-1; the D gene is possibly TRBD1 (6 bases). The germline gives CDR1 MDHEN, CDR2 SYDVKM. V lost 5 bases and J 6 bases, leaving 10 bases between the germline ends. This CDR3 is built from 12 residues. The CDR3 nucleotides are TGTGCCAGCAGTCGACAGGCAGCTGAAGCTTTCTTT. Amino acid sequence: CASSRQAAEAFF. The entire variable domain, with the rest obtained from reference TRBV28 and TRBJ1-1, is as follows: DVKVTQSSRYLVKRTGEKVFLECVQDMDHENMFWYRQDPGLGLRLIYFSYDVKMKEKGDIPEGYSVSREKKERFSLILESASTNQTSMYLCASSRQAAEAFFGQGTRLTVV.

This sequence joins TRBV6-6 and TRBJ2-1; D not resolved. Germline V gives CDR1 MNHNY, CDR2 SVGAGI (reference sequence). Trimming removed 4 bases at V and 2 bases at J, with 12 bases between. There are 15 residues in the CDR3. The CDR3 DNA reads as TGTGCCAGCAGTTCCCTCCTACCTGCCTACAATGAGCAGTTCTTC. The encoded protein is CASSSLLPAYNEQFF.

The V and J genes are TRBV5-4 and TRBJ2-2; D remains ambiguous. The germline CDR1 and CDR2 sequences are SGHNT and YYREEE (reference sequence). The CDR3 is 13 residues long. V was trimmed by 5 bases and J by 4 bases, leaving 9 bases between them. This CDR3 reads CASSLVGTGELFF. The CDR3 DNA reads TGTGCCAGCAGTCTAGTCGGCACCGGGGAGCTGTTTTTT.